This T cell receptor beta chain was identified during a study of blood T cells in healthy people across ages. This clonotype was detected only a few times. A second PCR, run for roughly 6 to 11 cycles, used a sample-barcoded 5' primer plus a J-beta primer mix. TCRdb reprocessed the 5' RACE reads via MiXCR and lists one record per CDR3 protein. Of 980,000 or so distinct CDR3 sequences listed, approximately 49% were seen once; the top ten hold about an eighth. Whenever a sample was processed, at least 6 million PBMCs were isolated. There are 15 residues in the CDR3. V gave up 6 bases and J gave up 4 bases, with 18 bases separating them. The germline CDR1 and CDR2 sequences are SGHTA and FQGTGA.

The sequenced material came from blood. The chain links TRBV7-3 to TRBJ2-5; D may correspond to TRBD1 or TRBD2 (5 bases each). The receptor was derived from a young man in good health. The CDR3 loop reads CASSLSGGLAETQYF. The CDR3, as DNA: TGTGCCAGCAGTCTAAGTGGGGGATTAGCAGAGACCCAGTACTTC.